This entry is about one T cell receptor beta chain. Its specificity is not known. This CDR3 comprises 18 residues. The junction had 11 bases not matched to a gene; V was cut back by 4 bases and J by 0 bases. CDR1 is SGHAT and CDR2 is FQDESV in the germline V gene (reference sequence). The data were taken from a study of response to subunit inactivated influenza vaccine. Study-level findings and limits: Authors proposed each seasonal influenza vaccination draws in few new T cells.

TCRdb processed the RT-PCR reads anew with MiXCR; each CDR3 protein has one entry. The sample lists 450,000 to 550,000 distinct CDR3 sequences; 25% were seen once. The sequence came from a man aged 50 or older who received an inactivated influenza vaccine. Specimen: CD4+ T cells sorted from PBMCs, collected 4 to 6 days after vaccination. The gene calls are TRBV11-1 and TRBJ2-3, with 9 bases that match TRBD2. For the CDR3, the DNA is TGTGCCAGCAGCTCCCCCAGCGGGGGGCGCGACAGCACAGATACGCAGTATTTT. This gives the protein CASSSPSGGRDSTDTQYF.